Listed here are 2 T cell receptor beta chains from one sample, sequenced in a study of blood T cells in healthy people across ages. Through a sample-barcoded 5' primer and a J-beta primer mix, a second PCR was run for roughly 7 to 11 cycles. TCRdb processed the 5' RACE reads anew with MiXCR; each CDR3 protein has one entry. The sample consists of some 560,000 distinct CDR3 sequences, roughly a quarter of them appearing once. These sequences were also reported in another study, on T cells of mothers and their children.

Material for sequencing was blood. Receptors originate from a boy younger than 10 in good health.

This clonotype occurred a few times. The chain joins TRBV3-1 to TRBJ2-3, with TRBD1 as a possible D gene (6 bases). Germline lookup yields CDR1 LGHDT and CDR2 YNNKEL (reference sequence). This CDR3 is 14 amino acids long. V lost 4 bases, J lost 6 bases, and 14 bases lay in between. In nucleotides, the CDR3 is TGTGCCAGCAGCCCCCCGGACAGACCCGATACGCAGTATTTT. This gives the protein CASSPPDRPDTQYF.

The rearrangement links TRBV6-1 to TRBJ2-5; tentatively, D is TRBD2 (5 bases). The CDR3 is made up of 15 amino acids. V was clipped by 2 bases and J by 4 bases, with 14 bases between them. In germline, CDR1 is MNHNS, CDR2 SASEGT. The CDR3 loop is CASSEWPLARETQYF. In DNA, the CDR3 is TGTGCCAGCAGTGAATGGCCGCTAGCCCGAGAGACCCAGTACTTC.